Described below is a single TCR beta chain sequence and its context. The antigen is undetermined. The germline gives CDR1 ENHRY, CDR2 SYGVKD. Trimming removed 8 bases from V and 9 bases from J, with 17 bases in between. There are 13 residues in the CDR3. The data were obtained in a study of pediatric ulcerative colitis. Study findings and constraints: Ulcerative colitis patients shared more blood-rectal clones than controls. Acute severe colitis showed lower rectal diversity from clonal expansions.

Clones were sequenced by immunoSEQ multiplex PCR, and TCRdb holds only the in-frame ones, with some missing. The sample has about 37,000 clones, 65% to 80% seen once. During colonoscopy, one to two rectal pinch biopsies were collected. The diagnostic colonoscopy in ulcerative colitis patients preceded any immunosuppressive treatment. The sample was gut tissue. The sequence was obtained from a boy between 10 and 17 years old with severe ulcerative colitis. V usage is TRBV10-3 and J usage is TRBJ2-1; D gene uncertain. The CDR3 coding sequence is TGTGCCATCGGTCGTCCCCCCGTTGGTGAGCAGTTCTTC. Its translation: CAIGRPPVGEQFF.